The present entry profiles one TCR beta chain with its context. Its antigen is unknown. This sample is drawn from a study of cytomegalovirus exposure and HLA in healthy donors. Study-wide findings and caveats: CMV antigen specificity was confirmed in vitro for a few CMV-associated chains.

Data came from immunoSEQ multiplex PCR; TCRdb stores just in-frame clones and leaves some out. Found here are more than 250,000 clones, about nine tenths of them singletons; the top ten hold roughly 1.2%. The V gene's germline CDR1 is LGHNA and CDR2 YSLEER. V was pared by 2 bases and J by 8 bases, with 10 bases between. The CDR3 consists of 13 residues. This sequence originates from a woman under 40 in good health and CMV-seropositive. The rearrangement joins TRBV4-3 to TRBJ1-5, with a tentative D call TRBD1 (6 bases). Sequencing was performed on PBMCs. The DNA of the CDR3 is TGCGCCAGCAGCCAAAGGGGGGACGAGCCCCAGCATTTT. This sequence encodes CASSQRGDEPQHF.